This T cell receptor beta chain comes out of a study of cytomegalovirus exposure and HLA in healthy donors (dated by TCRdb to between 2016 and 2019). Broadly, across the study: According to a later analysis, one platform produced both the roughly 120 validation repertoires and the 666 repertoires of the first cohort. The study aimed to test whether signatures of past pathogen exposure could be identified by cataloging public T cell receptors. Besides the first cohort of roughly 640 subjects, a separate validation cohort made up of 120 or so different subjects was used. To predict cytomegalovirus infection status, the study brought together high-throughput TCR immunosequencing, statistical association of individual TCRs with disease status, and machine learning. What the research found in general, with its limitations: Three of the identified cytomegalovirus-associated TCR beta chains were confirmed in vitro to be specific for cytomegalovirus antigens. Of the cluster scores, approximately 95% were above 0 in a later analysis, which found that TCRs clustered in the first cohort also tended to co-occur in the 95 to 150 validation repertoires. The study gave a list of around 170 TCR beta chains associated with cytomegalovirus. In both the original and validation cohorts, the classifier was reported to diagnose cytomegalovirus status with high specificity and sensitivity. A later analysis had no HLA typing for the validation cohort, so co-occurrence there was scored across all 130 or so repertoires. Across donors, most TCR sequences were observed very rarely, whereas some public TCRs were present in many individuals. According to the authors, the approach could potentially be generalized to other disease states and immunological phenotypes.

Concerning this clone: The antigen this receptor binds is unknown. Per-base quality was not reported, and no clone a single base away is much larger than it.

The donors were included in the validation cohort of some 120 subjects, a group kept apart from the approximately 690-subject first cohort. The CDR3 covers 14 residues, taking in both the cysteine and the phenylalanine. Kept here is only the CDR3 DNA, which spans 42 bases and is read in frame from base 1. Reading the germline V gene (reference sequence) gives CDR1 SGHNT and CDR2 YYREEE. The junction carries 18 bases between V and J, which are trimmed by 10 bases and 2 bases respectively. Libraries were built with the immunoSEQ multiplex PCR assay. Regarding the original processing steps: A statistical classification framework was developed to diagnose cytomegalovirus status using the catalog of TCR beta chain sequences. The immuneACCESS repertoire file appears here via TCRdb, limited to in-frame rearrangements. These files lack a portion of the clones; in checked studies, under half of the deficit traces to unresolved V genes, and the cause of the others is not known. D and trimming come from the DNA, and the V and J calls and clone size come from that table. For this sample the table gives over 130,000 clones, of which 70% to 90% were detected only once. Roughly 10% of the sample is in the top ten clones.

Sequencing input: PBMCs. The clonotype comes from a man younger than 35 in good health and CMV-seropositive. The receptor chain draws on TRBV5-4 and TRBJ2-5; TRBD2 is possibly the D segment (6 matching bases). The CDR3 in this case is CAWVRSGGQETQYF. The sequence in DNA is TGTGCCTGGGTGCGCAGCGGAGGGCAAGAGACCCAGTACTTC.